Here is one TCR beta chain with its context. The junction does not match germline at one end; this may be a read error. This entry comes from a study of blood T cell repertoires in COVID-19. As for the study in general: COVID-19 samples from acute and convalescent phases originated in the United States, Italy and Spain. In each case, the material was cDNA or gDNA derived from T cells, B-cell-depleted T cells, or PBMCs.

As originally analysed: The authors estimated nucleated cell counts from reference gene primer amplification. TCRdb's table, derived via immunoSEQ multiplex PCR, lists solely in-frame clones and lacks some. The DNA was the basis for D and trimming; V, J and clone size are from that table. The repertoire includes approximately 140,000 clones, around 84% of them detected once, and approximately 17% sits in the top ten. The receptor comes from a woman of 80 years or more with acute or convalescent COVID-19. The sequencing sample was made of peripheral blood.

The CDR3 DNA is TGCGCCAGCAGCCAGGGACAGAGTAATCCACCCCTCCACTTT. It specifies CASSQGQSNPPLHF. The rearrangement joins TRBV4-3 to TRBJ1-6; 7 bases map to TRBD1. The germline gives CDR1 LGHNA, CDR2 YSLEER. This CDR3 comprises 14 residues.